Following are 27 T cell receptor beta chains from one sample sequenced in a study of T cells after posttransplantation cyclophosphamide. Produced via immunoSEQ multiplex PCR; TCRdb's table is partial and in-frame only. Listed here are about 33,000 clones without any singletons, the top ten holding 1% to 1.5%. The material sequenced was PBMCs. The receptors derive from a girl under 18 in good health, CMV-negative, and a related stem cell transplant donor.

This clone was found many times. CDR3: CASSQDRWGQSYEQYF. In DNA form, the CDR3 reads TGCGCCAGCAGCCAAGATCGGTGGGGACAATCCTACGAGCAGTACTTC. The chain employs TRBV4-3 and TRBJ2-7; D is perhaps TRBD1 (6 bases). V was clipped by 0 bases and J by 1 base, with 13 bases between them. Germline values: CDR1 LGHNA, CDR2 YSLEER. The CDR3 is made up of 16 amino acids.

This clone was counted ten times or more. This rearrangement joins TRBV5-6 to TRBJ2-2, with no clear D. The CDR3 contains 12 residues. Trimming cost V 4 bases and J 7 bases, with 8 bases left between them. CDR1 is SGHDT, CDR2 YYEEEE, per germline. The CDR3 sequence: CASSRINGELFF. The DNA for the CDR3 is TGTGCCAGCAGCCGTATTAACGGGGAGCTGTTTTTT.

This clone was seen repeatedly, ten times or more. J is TRBJ1-1 and V is TRBV5-4, with D perhaps matching TRBD1 (5 bases). This CDR3 spans 15 amino acids. Germline CDR1 reads SGHNT; CDR2 reads YYREEE (reference sequence). V was trimmed by 0 bases and J by 0 bases, leaving 9 bases between them. CDR3 nucleotides: TGTGCCAGCAGCTTGGGGGGGGGAATGAACACTGAAGCTTTCTTT. It translates to CASSLGGGMNTEAFF.

The sample holds many counts of this clone. The CDR3 loop is CASSSDSSGNTIYF. CDR3 coding DNA: TGCGCCAGCAGCTCCGACAGCTCTGGAAACACCATATATTTT. The chain employs TRBV5-1 and TRBJ1-3; D may be TRBD1 (5 bases). V lost 3 bases, J lost 0 bases, and 7 bases lay in between. In germline, CDR1 is SGHRS, CDR2 YFSETQ. The CDR3 loop spans 14 amino acids.

This clone was seen many times. The chain carries TRBV5-6 and TRBJ2-2, with 7 bases identical to TRBD1. There are 13 residues in the CDR3. The V segment lost 5 bases and the J segment 6 bases; nucleotides outside the gene matches: 4. Germline loops: CDR1 SGHDT, CDR2 YYEEEE. The CDR3 coding sequence is TGTGCCAGCAGACGACAGGGATCCGGGGAGCTGTTTTTT. This codes for CASRRQGSGELFF.

V usage is TRBV28 and J usage is TRBJ1-5, with a possible D match to TRBD1 (5 bases). This CDR3 contains 16 residues. V gave up 1 base and J gave up 0 bases, with 10 bases separating them. Germline CDR1 reads MDHEN; CDR2 reads SYDVKM. The CDR3 nucleotides read TGTGCCAGCAGTTTATTACAGGTTAATAGCAATCAGCCCCAGCATTTT. Translated: CASSLLQVNSNQPQHF.

This rearrangement joins TRBV9 to TRBJ2-1; 8 nucleotides line up with TRBD2. There are 15 residues in the CDR3. CDR1 is SGDLS and CDR2 is YYNGEE in the germline V gene. The trim removed 0 bases at V and 6 bases at J, leaving 5 bases unmatched. The CDR3 nucleotides read TGTGCCAGCAGCGTAGGGCGGGGGGCCCCCAATGAGCAGTTCTTC. This sequence encodes CASSVGRGAPNEQFF.

In its sample, this clone was seen a few times. The CDR3 DNA is TGTGCCAGCAGCTCTAGCGGGGGGGCAGGCGATACGCAGTATTTT. It is translated as CASSSSGGAGDTQYF. J is TRBJ2-3 and V is TRBV7-9; 12 bases agree with TRBD2. Germline CDR1 SEHNR, CDR2 FQNEAQ (reference sequence). V shed 4 bases, J shed 6 bases, and the junction held 5 bases outside the gene matches. This CDR3 has 15 amino acids.

Ten or more counts support this clone. The chain links TRBV6-4 to TRBJ1-1; 10 bases fit TRBD1. The CDR3 is 15 amino acids. J gave up 2 bases and V 4 bases, and 4 bases lay outside the gene matches. Germline CDR1 and CDR2: MRHNA and SNTAGT. CDR3 sequence reads: CASSAGTGDNTEAFF. The CDR3 DNA reads as TGTGCCAGCAGTGCCGGGACAGGGGATAACACTGAAGCTTTCTTT.

In this sample, this clone turned up many times. This chain uses TRBV4-1 with TRBJ1-1, with D perhaps TRBD1 (5 bases). This CDR3 region has 13 residues. V lost 4 bases and J lost 3, with 9 bases in between. Germline V gene sequence: CDR1 MGHRA, CDR2 YSYEKL. The CDR3 sequence: CASSPRGDTEAFF. DNA for the CDR3: TGCGCCAGCAGCCCCCGGGGGGACACTGAAGCTTTCTTT.

This clone occurred many times. V gene TRBV11-2 combines with J gene TRBJ2-3; 9 positions match TRBD1. J was trimmed by 3 bases and V by 7 bases; bases with no gene match: 5. Germline V gene data show CDR1 as SGHAT and CDR2 as FQNNGV. CDR3 length: 14 residues. The CDR3: CASNPQGATDTQYF. The CDR3 DNA is TGTGCCAGCAACCCACAGGGGGCTACAGATACGCAGTATTTT. The full variable domain, rest sourced from reference TRBV11-2 and TRBJ2-3, is EAGVAQSPRYKIIEKRQSVAFWCNPISGHATLYWYQQILGQGPKLLIQFQNNGVVDDSQLPKDRFSAERLKGVDSTLKIQPAKLEDSAVYLCASNPQGATDTQYFGPGTRLTVL.

This clone came up many times. The chain uses TRBV7-8 and TRBJ2-3; 16 bases align to TRBD2. This CDR3 has 17 amino acids. Trimming cost V 5 bases and J 2 bases; bases outside gene matches: 4. Per germline, CDR1 SGHVS and CDR2 FQNEAQ. The CDR3 nucleotides read TGTGCCAGCAGCGTCGGGACTAGCGGGGGGGTCACAGATACGCAGTATTTT. As protein: CASSVGTSGGVTDTQYF. Looking up the rest from reference TRBV7-8 and TRBJ2-3 gives the full variable domain: GAGVSQSPRYKVAKRGQDVALRCDPISGHVSLFWYQQALGQGPEFLTYFQNEAQLDKSGLPSDRFFAERPEGSVSTLKIQRTQQEDSAVYLCASSVGTSGGVTDTQYFGPGTRLTVL.

The table lists this clone with a few counts. V is TRBV7-9 and J is TRBJ1-1, with D possibly matching TRBD1 (6 bases). Germline loops: CDR1 SEHNR, CDR2 FQNEAQ (reference sequence). The CDR3 has 14 amino acids. V gave up 5 bases and J gave up 6 bases, with 16 bases separating them. In nucleotides, the CDR3 is TGTGCCAGCAGCGAACAGGGTGTAGAGGCTGAAGCTTTCTTT. The encoded protein is CASSEQGVEAEAFF.

This clone appeared many times. The V call is TRBV9, the J call TRBJ2-2; possible D gene TRBD2, 5 bases. Germline assignment: CDR1 SGDLS and CDR2 YYNGEE. The CDR3 totals 15 residues. V was pared by 2 bases and J by 3 bases, with 11 bases between. The CDR3 nucleotides are TGTGCCAGCAGCGTCGCCGACTACCACACCGGGGAGCTGTTTTTT. Its protein product is CASSVADYHTGELFF.

This clone was detected ten times or more. The V call is TRBV6-1, the J call TRBJ2-1; D perhaps matches TRBD1 (5 bases). The CDR3 length is 13 residues. The germline gives CDR1 MNHNS, CDR2 SASEGT. Trimming took 8 bases from V and 5 from J, leaving 13 bases between them. The CDR3 sequence: CASGIQVNNEQFF. DNA for the CDR3: TGTGCCAGCGGGATACAGGTAAACAATGAGCAGTTCTTC.

This clone has only a few counts. The chain joins TRBV2 to TRBJ1-2; possible D gene TRBD1, 5 bases. V lost 7 bases to trimming and J lost 8 bases, with 17 bases between them. Germline V CDR1 and CDR2: SNHLY, FYNNEI. The CDR3 sequence is 13 residues long. The CDR3 is CASKERESGGYTF. For the CDR3, the DNA is TGTGCCAGCAAGGAAAGGGAATCAGGGGGCTACACCTTC. The full variable domain, in which reference TRBV2 and TRBJ1-2 provide the parts outside the CDR3, is EPEVTQTPSHQVTQMGQEVILRCVPISNHLYFYWYRQILGQKVEFLVSFYNNEISEKSEIFDDQFSVERPDGSNFTLKIRSTKLEDSAMYFCASKERESGGYTFGSGTRLTVV.

This clone was seen ten or more times. The V call is TRBV30, the J call TRBJ1-1; 7 nucleotides line up with TRBD1. There are 13 residues in the CDR3. The J segment lost 5 bases and the V segment lost 2 bases, leaving 5 bases of the junction unmatched. Germline V CDR1 and CDR2: GTSNPN, SVGIG (reference sequence). CDR3 sequence: CAWSTTGWTEAFF. The CDR3 DNA reads as TGTGCCTGGAGTACGACAGGGTGGACTGAAGCTTTCTTT.

This chain uses TRBV7-8 with TRBJ2-5; the match to TRBD2 covers 10 bases. V shed 3 bases and J 11 bases; nucleotides not matched to a gene: 15. The CDR3 length is 16 residues. From germline, CDR1 is SGHVS and CDR2 FQNEAQ. CDR3 bases: TGTGCCAGCAGCTTCATACTAGCGGGGACCCCTCGGGAGCAGTACTTC. This encodes CASSFILAGTPREQYF.

This clone was counted many times. The V call is TRBV14, the J call TRBJ1-2; tentative D call: TRBD1 (5 bases). Germline loops: CDR1 SGHDN, CDR2 FVKESK. The CDR3 covers 16 residues. V was cut by 0 bases and J by 9 bases, with 20 bases left in between. The CDR3 DNA reads as TGTGCCAGCAGCCAAGAAGGGAGGGGCCCCGTGAGGAGCTACACCTTC. This translates into CASSQEGRGPVRSYTF. Full variable domain (rest looked up from reference TRBV14 and TRBJ1-2): EAGVTQFPSHSVIEKGQTVTLRCDPISGHDNLYWYRRVMGKEIKFLLHFVKESKQDESGMPNNRFLAERTGGTYSTLKVQPAELEDSGVYFCASSQEGRGPVRSYTFGSGTRLTVV.

This clone was detected ten times or more. The genes are TRBV27 and TRBJ1-2, with 9 bases lining up with TRBD1. The CDR3 has 18 amino acids. With V trimmed by 5 bases and J by 8 bases, 21 bases remained unmatched. CDR1 is MNHEY, CDR2 SMNVEV, per germline (reference sequence). CDR3 residues: CASSPASRGQGGFGGYTF. The CDR3 DNA sequence: TGTGCCAGCAGTCCCGCTTCCAGGGGACAGGGAGGATTCGGGGGCTACACCTTC.

This clone has ten or more counts. The chain has TRBV5-1 and TRBJ1-1; weak D call: TRBD1 (6 bases). There are 18 residues in the CDR3. V lost 4 bases to trimming and J lost 1 base, with 23 bases between them. Looked up from germline, CDR1 is SGHRS and CDR2 is YFSETQ. The CDR3 loop is CASSLIPRGAATNTEAFF. The CDR3 DNA is TGCGCCAGCAGCCTGATCCCACGGGGGGCGGCCACGAACACTGAAGCTTTCTTT.

Judged by abundance, this clone is medium-sized. In DNA, the CDR3 is TGTGCCAGCAGTGACGGGACAGGGAGTGAAAAACTGTTTTTT. The encoded protein is CASSDGTGSEKLFF. The chain uses TRBV6-1 and TRBJ1-4, with 9 bases lining up with TRBD1. The CDR3 loop spans 14 amino acids. Trimming removed 3 bases from V and 7 bases from J; junction bases left unmatched: 3. The V gene's germline CDR1 is MNHNS and CDR2 SASEGT.

This clone was picked up many times. The chain couples TRBV25-1 to TRBJ2-2; 10 bases agree with TRBD1. The CDR3 is made up of 13 amino acids. V gave up 8 bases and J gave up 3 bases; unmatched junction bases: 0. Germline CDR1 is MGHDK and CDR2 is SYGVNS. CDR3 in DNA: TGTGCCAGCGGGACAGGGGACACCGGGGAGCTGTTTTTT. Amino acid sequence: CASGTGDTGELFF.

This clone was observed a handful of times. The chain recombines TRBV15 with TRBJ1-2; no reliable D call. The germline V and J ends were trimmed by 1 base and 8 bases, with 11 bases remaining between them. The CDR3 consists of 13 residues. Germline V gene sequence: CDR1 LNHNV, CDR2 YYDKDF (reference sequence). CDR3 nucleotides: TGTGCCACCAGCAGAGGGGGAGGCTTCGGCTACACCTTC. It encodes CATSRGGGFGYTF. Using reference TRBV15 and TRBJ1-2 for the parts outside the CDR3, the full variable domain is DAMVIQNPRYQVTQFGKPVTLSCSQTLNHNVMYWYQQKSSQAPKLLFHYYDKDFNNEADTPDNFQSRRPNTSFCFLDIRSPGLGDTAMYLCATSRGGGFGYTFGSGTRLTVV.

This clone was seen repeatedly, ten times or more. V is TRBV6-5 and J is TRBJ2-1, with TRBD1 matching 7 bases. The CDR3 is 15 amino acids. CDR1 MNHEY and CDR2 SVGAGI come from the germline V gene. V shed 0 bases, J shed 5 bases, and the junction held 4 bases outside the gene matches. The CDR3: CASSYSAGGHNEQFF. The CDR3 DNA sequence: TGTGCCAGCAGTTACTCTGCAGGGGGTCACAATGAGCAGTTCTTC.

This clone was recorded many times. The CDR3 nucleotides are TGTGCCAGCAGCCTGAGGAAGGTGGATGAAAAACTGTTTTTT. Translating it yields CASSLRKVDEKLFF. The J gene is TRBJ1-4, the V gene TRBV4-2; no reliable D call. Deletions cut 4 bases from V and 6 bases from J, with 12 bases between. The CDR3 has 14 residues. Germline CDR1 LGHNA, CDR2 YNFKEQ.

The table lists this clone with many counts. This sequence joins TRBV6-5 and TRBJ2-1; TRBD2 aligns across 7 bases. V trimming: 0 bases; J trimming: 2 bases; junction bases outside the gene matches: 4. The CDR3 totals 16 residues. The germline CDR1 and CDR2 sequences are MNHEY and SVGAGI. CDR3 in amino acids: CASSYSSGDPYNEQFF. The CDR3 DNA reads TGTGCCAGCAGTTACTCGAGCGGGGACCCCTACAATGAGCAGTTCTTC.